The T cell receptor (beta chain) under discussion was sequenced for a study of cytomegalovirus exposure and HLA in healthy donors. General study findings and limits: Fewer N-insertions than the approximately 700-donor mean were reportedly shown by an Asian-associated ancestry cluster in a later analysis. For TCR beta chains, V- and J-gene trimming was later linked to a missense DCLRE1C variant. Segments of the TCR beta V type were, in most cases, productive about 90% or about 30% of the time in an earlier analysis. Reported findings show TCR beta sequences accurately forecast HLA-A and HLA-B alleles in most subjects.

Comments on this clone: Its cognate antigen is unknown.

Use of 60 Vbeta and 13 Jbeta primers characterized the PCR. Produced via immunoSEQ multiplex PCR; TCRdb's table is partial and in-frame only. The sample includes 160,000 or so clones, roughly 77% seen only once; the top ten take about 4%. V shed 2 bases and J shed 6 bases, with 19 bases lying between them. Per the germline V gene, CDR1 is MNHNS and CDR2 is SASEGT. This CDR3 spans 16 amino acids. This receptor was obtained from a man younger than 40 in good health and CMV-seropositive. What was sequenced was PBMCs. V usage is TRBV6-1 and J usage is TRBJ2-5; D possibly corresponds to TRBD1 (5 bases). In DNA, the CDR3 is TGTGCCAGCAGTGAACTTTTTGGGCAGGGTGAAAAGACCCAGTACTTC. Translated, it gives CASSELFGQGEKTQYF.